This paragraph covers one T cell receptor (beta chain) sequence. Its antigen is still unknown. The V gene lost 3 bases and the J gene lost 4 bases, with 9 bases spanning the gap. Per the germline V gene, CDR1 is SGHNT and CDR2 is YENEEA. The CDR3 spans 13 residues. The assay was immunoSEQ multiplex PCR, and TCRdb's table has in-frame clones only and misses some. This table has approximately 150,000 clones, roughly 92% appearing once. This specimen comes from a study of T cell responses to AZD1222 COVID-19 vaccine. Study findings and constraints: The donor group comprised mostly white British people and more females; the analysis possibly underestimated clonal diversity. Close to half of spike-specific TCRs reportedly recognize unmutated variant regions.

The sequencing used peripheral blood, collected 28 days after the second AZD1222 dose. The source of this sequence is an adult who received the AZD1222 COVID-19 vaccine. The chain couples TRBV11-3 to TRBJ1-2; D remains ambiguous. This chain's CDR3 is CASSFSGFYGYTF. CDR3 in DNA: TGTGCCAGCAGCTTTTCAGGATTCTATGGCTACACCTTC.